The 28 T cell receptor beta chains listed next were all sequenced from one sample in a study of T cell changes during pregnancy in multiple sclerosis. Assay: immunoSEQ multiplex PCR; the TCRdb copy retains only in-frame clones and omits some. The profile shows about 40,000 clones, 92% of them singletons. This sample comprised CD4+ T cells from peripheral blood mononuclear cells, obtained before pregnancy. The receptors derive from a female donor with multiple sclerosis, enrolled in a pregnancy study.

The rearrangement uses TRBV4-2 and TRBJ1-2; 8 nucleotides agree with TRBD1. J gave up 8 bases and V 1 base, and 6 bases lay outside the gene matches. The CDR3 sequence is 14 residues long. Germline CDR1 and CDR2: LGHNA and YNFKEQ. CDR3 amino acids: CASSQGTGILGYTF. The CDR3 region has the DNA TGTGCCAGCAGCCAAGGGACAGGGATTTTAGGCTACACCTTC.

The J gene is TRBJ2-7, the V gene TRBV4-3; the match to TRBD2 covers 8 bases. The CDR3 extends over 15 amino acids. V lost 1 base and J lost 2; bases outside the gene matches: 4. CDR1 is LGHNA, CDR2 YSLEER, per germline. CDR3 in DNA: TGCGCCAGCAGCCAAGGGTCTAGCGGGCCCTACGAGCAGTACTTC. It encodes CASSQGSSGPYEQYF.

The chain combines TRBV2 with TRBJ1-5; D call uncertain. This CDR3 is built from 13 residues. Between the trimmed V and J ends, which lost 7 bases and 9 bases, there was a span of 16 bases. Germline CDR1 SNHLY, CDR2 FYNNEI. The CDR3 here is CASNERAGWPQHF. CDR3 DNA: TGTGCCAGCAACGAAAGGGCGGGCTGGCCCCAGCATTTT.

The chain uses TRBV7-2 and TRBJ2-3; perhaps TRBD1 as D (5 bases). The V and J ends lost 4 bases and 2 bases respectively, with 13 bases between them. The V gene's germline CDR1 is SGHTA and CDR2 FQGNSA. The CDR3 consists of 15 residues. The DNA of the CDR3 is TGTGCCAGCAGCTCGTACAGGAGCTACACAGATACGCAGTATTTT. Protein product: CASSSYRSYTDTQYF.

V and J are TRBV5-4 and TRBJ2-5; D may be TRBD1 (5 bases). The CDR3 runs to 14 residues. The germline V gene has CDR1 SGHNT and CDR2 YYREEE (reference sequence). The V gene lost 0 bases and the J gene lost 2 bases, with 8 bases spanning the gap. CDR3 protein: CASSLGGRQETQYF. Here the CDR3 DNA reads TGTGCCAGCAGCTTGGGGGGCCGACAAGAGACCCAGTACTTC.

The chain is built from TRBV7-2 and TRBJ2-7; 7 bases are shared with TRBD2. Germline CDR1 and CDR2: SGHTA and FQGNSA. The V and J ends lost 1 base and 1 base, in that order; junction bases with no gene match: 7. The CDR3 consists of 16 residues. The CDR3 reads CASSLEGGRVSYEQYF. DNA for the CDR3: TGTGCCAGCAGCTTAGAGGGCGGGAGAGTTTCCTACGAGCAGTACTTC.

V gene TRBV18 combines with J gene TRBJ2-7; maybe TRBD2 (6 bases). V was pared by 6 bases and J by 1 base, with 13 bases between. This CDR3 has 14 residues. Germline V gives CDR1 KGHSH, CDR2 LQKENI. The CDR3 DNA reads TGTGCCAGCTCTAAAACGGGGGAGTCCTACGAGCAGTACTTC. It is translated as CASSKTGESYEQYF. Based on the CDR3 plus reference TRBV18 and TRBJ2-7, the full variable domain is NAGVMQNPRHLVRRRGQEARLRCSPMKGHSHVYWYRQLPEEGLKFMVYLQKENIIDESGMPKERFSAEFPKEGPSILRIQQVVRGDSAAYFCASSKTGESYEQYFGPGTRLTVT.

The rearrangement uses TRBV9 and TRBJ1-3; TRBD1 aligns across 7 bases. The CDR3 has 18 amino acids. Germline V lookup: CDR1 SGDLS, CDR2 YYNGEE. The V and J ends lost 4 bases and 3 bases, in that order; junction bases with no gene match: 16. The CDR3, as DNA: TGTGCCAGCAGCCCGTCAGACAGGGACAGAGGTATTGGAAACACCATATATTTT. This encodes CASSPSDRDRGIGNTIYF.

The chain joins TRBV5-1 to TRBJ2-1; TRBD1 aligns across 9 bases. V lost 7 bases and J lost 8; bases outside the gene matches: 16. Germline CDR1 is SGHRS and CDR2 is YFSETQ. The CDR3 loop spans 16 amino acids. The chain's CDR3 is CASRHHGQGFKDEQFF. The DNA of the CDR3 is TGCGCCAGCCGTCATCATGGACAGGGGTTTAAGGATGAGCAGTTCTTC.

The V call is TRBV11-2, the J call TRBJ1-4; 10 positions match TRBD1. V trimming: 6 bases; J trimming: 7 bases; junction bases outside the gene matches: 8. Germline V gene lookup returns CDR1 SGHAT and CDR2 FQNNGV. This CDR3 is built from 15 residues. CDR3 region: CASSLGGQGSEKLFF. CDR3 DNA sequence: TGTGCCAGCAGTCTAGGGGGACAGGGGAGTGAAAAACTGTTTTTT.

The chain has TRBV19 and TRBJ2-6, with D tentatively TRBD1 (6 bases). The CDR3 sequence is 15 residues long. The V end lost 4 bases, the J end lost 0 bases, and 7 bases lay between the germline ends. CDR1 is LNHDA, CDR2 SQIVND, per germline (reference sequence). CDR3 bases: TGTGCCAGTAGTACACAGGGCTCTGGGGCCAACGTCCTGACTTTC. It specifies CASSTQGSGANVLTF.

The V and J genes are TRBV28 and TRBJ2-5; no firm D call. Trimming removed 6 bases from V and 3 bases from J, with 14 bases in between. The germline CDR1 and CDR2 sequences are MDHEN and SYDVKM. This CDR3 spans 14 amino acids. This chain's CDR3 is CASSLLYGEETQYF. The CDR3 bases are TGTGCCAGCAGCCTGCTTTACGGAGAAGAGACCCAGTACTTC.

The V call is TRBV7-9, the J call TRBJ1-3; no reliable D call. CDR3 size: 16 residues. The V end was cut by 3 bases, the J end by 1 base, with 13 bases between. Looked up from germline, CDR1 is SEHNR and CDR2 is FQNEAQ (reference sequence). The CDR3, as DNA: TGTGCCAGCAGCTTCTCCCCTTCACTTTCTGGAAACACCATATATTTT. Its translation is CASSFSPSLSGNTIYF.

The rearrangement joins TRBV7-3 to TRBJ2-7; D is perhaps TRBD2 (6 bases). Germline V gene data show CDR1 as SGHTA and CDR2 as FQGTGA. Deletions cut 5 bases from V and 1 base from J, with 12 bases between. The CDR3 is 14 amino acids. The CDR3 nucleotides read TGTGCCAGCAGCCTAAACGGGAGATCCTACGAGCAGTACTTC. Protein: CASSLNGRSYEQYF.

The gene calls are TRBV7-9 and TRBJ2-1; 7 positions match TRBD1. V shed 7 bases, J shed 7 bases, and the junction held 13 bases outside the gene matches. CDR1 and CDR2 from the germline V gene are SEHNR and FQNEAQ (reference sequence). The CDR3 runs 15 residues. The CDR3 DNA reads TGTGCCAGCACCCTTACCAAGACAGGGTATAATGAGCAGTTCTTC. Protein: CASTLTKTGYNEQFF.

The V call is TRBV5-6, the J call TRBJ1-1; TRBD1 matches 10 bases. In germline, CDR1 is SGHDT, CDR2 YYEEEE. The CDR3 runs 15 residues. J lost 10 bases, V lost 4 bases, and 13 bases had no gene match. This CDR3 is CASSPWGQGKRGAFF. The CDR3 nucleotides are TGTGCCAGCAGCCCCTGGGGACAGGGGAAACGAGGAGCTTTCTTT.

The V gene is TRBV19, the J gene TRBJ1-1; 11 positions agree with TRBD1. Losses at the gene ends were 7 bases for V and 4 bases for J; bases not matched to a gene: 11. In germline, CDR1 is LNHDA, CDR2 SQIVND (reference sequence). The CDR3 runs 16 residues. The CDR3 loop reads CASIPPGTGGITEAFF. CDR3 coding DNA: TGTGCCAGTATCCCGCCCGGGACAGGGGGAATCACTGAAGCTTTCTTT.

This chain links TRBV28 with TRBJ1-2; 10 bases line up with TRBD1. From germline, CDR1 is MDHEN and CDR2 SYDVKM. V gave up 5 bases and J gave up 4 bases; unmatched junction bases: 4. The CDR3 has 14 residues. The CDR3: CASSETGGGYGYTF. The CDR3 DNA follows: TGTGCCAGCAGTGAGACAGGGGGCGGCTATGGCTACACCTTC.

This chain links TRBV4-2 with TRBJ1-2; 8 bases fit TRBD1. J lost 8 bases, V lost 3 bases, and 8 bases had no gene match. Germline CDR1 reads LGHNA; CDR2 reads YNFKEQ. The CDR3 spans 14 residues. The CDR3 DNA is TGTGCCAGCAGCCACGTAGGGACAGGTGTAGGCTACACCTTC. As protein: CASSHVGTGVGYTF.

The CDR3 reads CASSPGTLGQNIQYF. The CDR3 nucleotides are TGTGCCAGCAGCCCAGGTACGCTGGGTCAAAACATTCAGTACTTC. The chain joins TRBV9 to TRBJ2-4; D gene ambiguous. Germline loops: CDR1 SGDLS, CDR2 YYNGEE. This CDR3 spans 15 amino acids. The V end was cut by 4 bases, the J end by 5 bases, with 16 bases between.

V gene TRBV2 combines with J gene TRBJ1-1; D gene unclear. CDR3 length equals 13 residues. Germline assignment: CDR1 SNHLY and CDR2 FYNNEI. The ends were cut back, 6 bases at V and 1 base at J, with 9 bases in the middle. The CDR3, as DNA: TGTGCCAGCAGGAGAGTGTGGAACACTGAAGCTTTCTTT. The encoded protein is CASRRVWNTEAFF. The full variable domain, with the rest looked up from reference TRBV2 and TRBJ1-1, is EPEVTQTPSHQVTQMGQEVILRCVPISNHLYFYWYRQILGQKVEFLVSFYNNEISEKSEIFDDQFSVERPDGSNFTLKIRSTKLEDSAMYFCASRRVWNTEAFFGQGTRLTVV.

V and J are TRBV6-1 and TRBJ1-3, with D unclear. This CDR3 contains 14 residues. V lost 7 bases and J 0 bases, leaving 10 bases between the germline ends. The germline V gene has CDR1 MNHNS and CDR2 SASEGT. Here the CDR3 DNA reads TGTGCCAGCACCACCGGGAACTCTGGAAACACCATATATTTT. It translates to CASTTGNSGNTIYF.

This CDR3 is CASSPRTGKIIGNEQFF. In DNA, the CDR3 is TGTGCCAGCTCACCTCGGACAGGGAAAATTATTGGCAATGAGCAGTTCTTC. The gene calls are TRBV18 and TRBJ2-1, with TRBD1 identical over 8 bases. The germline CDR1 and CDR2 sequences are KGHSH and LQKENI. The CDR3 consists of 17 residues. The trim removed 3 bases at V and 6 bases at J, leaving 13 bases unmatched.

This chain links TRBV5-1 with TRBJ2-7, with D perhaps matching TRBD1 (6 bases). The V end was cut by 3 bases, the J end by 4 bases, with 11 bases between. The CDR3 is 13 amino acids. CDR1 and CDR2 (germline): SGHRS, YFSETQ. Written as DNA, the CDR3 is TGCGCCAGCAGCTACTTTCAGGGGTACGAGCAGTACTTC. Translation gives CASSYFQGYEQYF.

This chain uses TRBV7-8 with TRBJ2-7; D uncertain. From germline, CDR1 is SGHVS and CDR2 FQNEAQ. This CDR3 spans 13 amino acids. The V and J ends lost 3 bases and 2 bases respectively, with 8 bases between them. CDR3 DNA sequence: TGTGCCAGCAGCTTCAGGATAACCTACGAGCAGTACTTC. Translation gives CASSFRITYEQYF.

The V gene is TRBV7-3, the J gene TRBJ2-1; 13 positions agree with TRBD2. J was trimmed by 7 bases and V by 4 bases; bases with no gene match: 4. The CDR3 totals 15 residues. Germline V CDR1 and CDR2: SGHTA, FQGTGA. The CDR3: CASSSTSGRLNEQFF. CDR3 coding DNA: TGTGCCAGCAGCTCGACTAGCGGGAGGTTGAATGAGCAGTTCTTC.

The chain joins TRBV19 to TRBJ1-1, with D tentatively TRBD1 (6 bases). Germline V gene lookup returns CDR1 LNHDA and CDR2 SQIVND (reference sequence). Trimming removed 7 bases at V and 3 bases at J, with 12 bases between. The CDR3 sequence is 13 residues long. The CDR3 DNA reads TGTGCCAGTAAAGGACAGTTCTACACTGAAGCTTTCTTT. This translates into CASKGQFYTEAFF.

The rearrangement links TRBV29-1 to TRBJ2-1; no clear D gene. Trimming stripped 1 base from V and 9 bases from J, with 7 bases between. Germline values: CDR1 SQVTM, CDR2 ANQGSEA. There are 11 residues in the CDR3. This CDR3 is CSVEALPEQFF. Written as DNA, the CDR3 is TGCAGCGTTGAAGCCCTCCCTGAGCAGTTCTTC.